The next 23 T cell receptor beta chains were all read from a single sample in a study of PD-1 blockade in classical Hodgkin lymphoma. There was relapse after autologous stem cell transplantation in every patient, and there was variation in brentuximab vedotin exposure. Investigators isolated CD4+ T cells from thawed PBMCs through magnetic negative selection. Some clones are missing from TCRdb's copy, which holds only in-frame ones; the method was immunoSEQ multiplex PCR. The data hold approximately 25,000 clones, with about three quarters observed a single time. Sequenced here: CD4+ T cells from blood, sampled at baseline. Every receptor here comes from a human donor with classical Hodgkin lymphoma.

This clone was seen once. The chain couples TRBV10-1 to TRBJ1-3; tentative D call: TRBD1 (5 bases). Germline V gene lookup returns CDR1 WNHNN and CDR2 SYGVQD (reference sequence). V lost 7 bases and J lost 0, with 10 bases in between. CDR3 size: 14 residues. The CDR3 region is CASKGAHSGNTIYF. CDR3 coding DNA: TGCGCCAGCAAAGGGGCCCACTCTGGAAACACCATATATTTT.

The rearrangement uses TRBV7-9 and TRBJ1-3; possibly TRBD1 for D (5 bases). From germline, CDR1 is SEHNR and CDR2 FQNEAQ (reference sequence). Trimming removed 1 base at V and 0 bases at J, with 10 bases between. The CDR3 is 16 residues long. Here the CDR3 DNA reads TGTGCCAGCAGCTTAGGAGCGGGGACCTCTGGAAACACCATATATTTT. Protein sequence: CASSLGAGTSGNTIYF.

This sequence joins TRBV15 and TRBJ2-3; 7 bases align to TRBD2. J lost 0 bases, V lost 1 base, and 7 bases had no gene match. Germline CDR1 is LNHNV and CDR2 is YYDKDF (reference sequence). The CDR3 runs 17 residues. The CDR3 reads CATSRGAGTTSTDTQYF. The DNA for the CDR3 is TGTGCCACCAGCAGAGGAGCCGGGACTACTAGCACAGATACGCAGTATTTT.

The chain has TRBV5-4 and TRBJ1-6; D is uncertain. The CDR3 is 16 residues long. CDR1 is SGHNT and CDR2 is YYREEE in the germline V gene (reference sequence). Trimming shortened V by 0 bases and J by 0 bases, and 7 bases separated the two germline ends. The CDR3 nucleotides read TGTGCCAGCAGCTTGGACATAGGCTCCTATAATTCACCCCTCCACTTT. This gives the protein CASSLDIGSYNSPLHF. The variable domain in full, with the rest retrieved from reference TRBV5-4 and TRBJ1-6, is ETGVTQSPTHLIKTRGQQVTLRCSSQSGHNTVSWYQQALGQGPQFIFQYYREEENGRGNFPPRFSGLQFPNYSSELNVNALELDDSALYLCASSLDIGSYNSPLHFGNGTRLTVT.

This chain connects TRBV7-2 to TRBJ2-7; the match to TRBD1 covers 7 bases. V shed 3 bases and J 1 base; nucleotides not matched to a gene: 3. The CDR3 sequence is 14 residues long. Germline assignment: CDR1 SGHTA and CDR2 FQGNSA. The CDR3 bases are TGTGCCAGCAGCTTGGGACAGCGGTCCTACGAGCAGTACTTC. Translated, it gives CASSLGQRSYEQYF.

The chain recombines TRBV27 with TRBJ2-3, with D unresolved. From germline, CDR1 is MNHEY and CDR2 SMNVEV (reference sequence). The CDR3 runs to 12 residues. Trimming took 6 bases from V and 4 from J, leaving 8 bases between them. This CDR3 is CASRSTADTQYF. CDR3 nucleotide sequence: TGTGCCAGCAGGTCGACGGCAGATACGCAGTATTTT.

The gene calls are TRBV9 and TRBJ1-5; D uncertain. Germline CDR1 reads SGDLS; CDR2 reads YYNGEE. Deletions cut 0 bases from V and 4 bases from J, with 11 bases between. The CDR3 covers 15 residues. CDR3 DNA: TGTGCCAGCAGCGTAGCTGGTGGAAGTAATCAGCCCCAGCATTTT. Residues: CASSVAGGSNQPQHF.

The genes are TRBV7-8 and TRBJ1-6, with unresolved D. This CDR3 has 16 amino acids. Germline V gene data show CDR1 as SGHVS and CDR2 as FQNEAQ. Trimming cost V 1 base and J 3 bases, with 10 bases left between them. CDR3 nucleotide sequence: TGTGCCAGCAGCTTAGGTGCTGGGTTCTATAATTCACCCCTCCACTTT. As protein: CASSLGAGFYNSPLHF.

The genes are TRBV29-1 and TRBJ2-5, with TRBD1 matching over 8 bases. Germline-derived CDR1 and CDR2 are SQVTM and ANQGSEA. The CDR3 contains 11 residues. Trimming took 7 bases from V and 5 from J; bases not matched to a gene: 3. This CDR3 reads CSAYRGETQYF. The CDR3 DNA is TGCAGCGCTTACAGGGGGGAGACCCAGTACTTC. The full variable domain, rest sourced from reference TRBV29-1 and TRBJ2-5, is SAVISQKPSRDICQRGTSLTIQCQVDSQVTMMFWYRQQPGQSLTLIATANQGSEATYESGFVIDKFPISRPNLTFSTLTVSNMSPEDSSIYLCSAYRGETQYFGPGTRLLVL.

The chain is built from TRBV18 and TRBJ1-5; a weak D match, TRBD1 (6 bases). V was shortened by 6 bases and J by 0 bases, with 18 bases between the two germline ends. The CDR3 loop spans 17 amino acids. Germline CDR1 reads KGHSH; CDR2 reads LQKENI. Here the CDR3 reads CASSPPDRSYSNQPQHF. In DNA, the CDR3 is TGTGCCAGCTCCCCCCCAGACAGGTCCTATAGCAATCAGCCCCAGCATTTT.

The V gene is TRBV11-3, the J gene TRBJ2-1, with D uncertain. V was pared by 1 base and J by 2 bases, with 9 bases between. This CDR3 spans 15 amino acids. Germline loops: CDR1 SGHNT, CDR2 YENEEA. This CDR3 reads CASSLGSGAYNEQFF. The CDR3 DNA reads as TGTGCCAGCAGCTTAGGTAGTGGGGCCTACAATGAGCAGTTCTTC.

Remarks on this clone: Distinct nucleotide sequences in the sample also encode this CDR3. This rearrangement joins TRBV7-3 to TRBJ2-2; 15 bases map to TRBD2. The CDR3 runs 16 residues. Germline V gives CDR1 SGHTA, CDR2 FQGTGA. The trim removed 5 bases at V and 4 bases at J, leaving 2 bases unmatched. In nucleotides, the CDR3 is TGTGCCAGCAGCCTGGGACTAGCGGGGGGCACCGGGGAGCTGTTTTTT. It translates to CASSLGLAGGTGELFF.

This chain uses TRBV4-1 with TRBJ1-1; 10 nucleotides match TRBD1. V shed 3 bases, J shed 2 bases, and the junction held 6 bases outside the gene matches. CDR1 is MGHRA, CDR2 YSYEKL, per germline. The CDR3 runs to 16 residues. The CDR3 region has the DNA TGCGCCAGCAGCCAGGGTGACAGGGGGCCCAACACTGAAGCTTTCTTT. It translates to CASSQGDRGPNTEAFF.

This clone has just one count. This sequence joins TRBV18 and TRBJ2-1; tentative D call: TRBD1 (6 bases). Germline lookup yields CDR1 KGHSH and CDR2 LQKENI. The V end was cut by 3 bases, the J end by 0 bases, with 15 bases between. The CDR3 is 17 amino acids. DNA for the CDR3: TGTGCCAGCTCACCCCCTACAGGGCCGACCTCCTACAATGAGCAGTTCTTC. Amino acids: CASSPPTGPTSYNEQFF.

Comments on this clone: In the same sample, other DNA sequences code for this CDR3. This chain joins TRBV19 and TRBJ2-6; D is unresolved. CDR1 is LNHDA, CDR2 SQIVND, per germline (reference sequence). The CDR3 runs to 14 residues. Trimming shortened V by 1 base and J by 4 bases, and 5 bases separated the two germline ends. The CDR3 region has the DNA TGTGCCAGTAGTATAGGGTCCGGGGCCAACGTCCTGACTTTC. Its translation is CASSIGSGANVLTF.

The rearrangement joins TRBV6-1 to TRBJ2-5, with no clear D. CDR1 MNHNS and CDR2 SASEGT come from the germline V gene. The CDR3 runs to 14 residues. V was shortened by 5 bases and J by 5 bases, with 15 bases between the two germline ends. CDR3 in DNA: TGTGCCAGCAGTTTCCAGGTCATCCTGGAGACCCAGTACTTC. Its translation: CASSFQVILETQYF.

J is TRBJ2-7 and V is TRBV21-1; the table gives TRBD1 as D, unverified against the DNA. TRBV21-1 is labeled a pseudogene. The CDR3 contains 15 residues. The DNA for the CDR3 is TGTGCCAGCAGAGACCGGGACAGGCTCTCCTACGAGCAGTACTTC. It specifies CASRDRDRLSYEQYF.

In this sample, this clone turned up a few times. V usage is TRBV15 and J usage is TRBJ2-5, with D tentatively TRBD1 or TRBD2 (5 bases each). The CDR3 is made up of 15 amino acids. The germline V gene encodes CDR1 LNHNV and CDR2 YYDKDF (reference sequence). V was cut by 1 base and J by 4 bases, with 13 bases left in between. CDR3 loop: CATSRAIRDPETQYF. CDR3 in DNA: TGTGCCACCAGCAGAGCCATCCGGGACCCAGAGACCCAGTACTTC.

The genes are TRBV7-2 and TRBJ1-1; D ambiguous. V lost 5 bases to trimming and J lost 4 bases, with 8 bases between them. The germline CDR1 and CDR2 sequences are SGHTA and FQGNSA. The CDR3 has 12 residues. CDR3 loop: CASSATSTEAFF. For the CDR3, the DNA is TGTGCCAGCAGCGCAACAAGCACTGAAGCTTTCTTT.

CDR3 amino acids: CASNGAGSMGNQPQHF. The CDR3 DNA sequence: TGTGCCAGTAATGGGGCAGGAAGTATGGGCAATCAGCCCCAGCATTTT. The V call is TRBV19, the J call TRBJ1-5, with D maybe TRBD1 (5 bases). Per germline, CDR1 LNHDA and CDR2 SQIVND (reference sequence). V lost 7 bases and J 2 bases, leaving 18 bases between the germline ends. The CDR3 length is 16 residues.

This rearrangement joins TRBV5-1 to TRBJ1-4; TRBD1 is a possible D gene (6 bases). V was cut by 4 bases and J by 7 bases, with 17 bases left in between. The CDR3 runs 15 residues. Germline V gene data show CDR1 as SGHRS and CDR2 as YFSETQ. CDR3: CASSGGRGALEKLFF. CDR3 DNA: TGCGCCAGCAGCGGAGGCCGGGGGGCGCTTGAAAAACTGTTTTTT.

The CDR3 region is CASSAILSGGSGYTF. DNA for the CDR3: TGTGCCAGCAGCGCCATACTTTCCGGGGGCTCTGGCTACACCTTC. The chain joins TRBV7-3 to TRBJ1-2; the D gene is possibly TRBD1 (6 bases). Germline CDR1 reads SGHTA; CDR2 reads FQGTGA. The length of the CDR3 is 15 residues. V lost 5 bases to trimming and J lost 7 bases, with 20 bases between them.

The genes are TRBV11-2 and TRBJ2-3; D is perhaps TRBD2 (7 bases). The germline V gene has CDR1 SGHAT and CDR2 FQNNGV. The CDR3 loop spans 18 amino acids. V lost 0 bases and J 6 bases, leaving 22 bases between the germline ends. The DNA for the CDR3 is TGTGCCAGCAGCTTAGATCTAAGGGGAGGGGGAAGGGGGGATACGCAGTATTTT. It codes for CASSLDLRGGGRGDTQYF.